The 21 T cell receptor beta chains below all came from one sample that was sequenced in a study of cytomegalovirus exposure and HLA in healthy donors listed by TCRdb under 2017. Receptors were amplified or captured by the immunoSEQ multiplex PCR assay. For the multiplex PCR, a mixture combining 60 forward primers for TCR Vbeta segments and 13 reverse primers for TCR Jbeta segments was used. TCRdb took over this immuneACCESS table, retaining in-frame rearrangements with V and J assigned. Such tables are incomplete; in checked studies, under half of the missing clones stem from an unresolved V gene, and the remainder is unexplained. Recorded for this sample are under 150,000 clones; around 72% of them occurred a single time. Over 2% of the sample belongs to the ten largest clones. The sample comprised PBMCs. These TCRs come from a man aged 35-49 years in good health and CMV-seronegative.

The V gene is TRBV11-2, the J gene TRBJ2-5; 7 bases are shared with TRBD1. The CDR3 runs 15 residues. From germline, CDR1 is SGHAT and CDR2 FQNNGV. Trimming removed 1 base from V and 1 base from J; junction bases left unmatched: 3. CDR3 sequence (DNA): TGTGCCAGCAGCTTAGGGGACAGATTCCAAGAGACCCAGTACTTC. Its translation is CASSLGDRFQETQYF. Combining the CDR3 with reference TRBV11-2 and TRBJ2-5 gives the whole variable domain EAGVAQSPRYKIIEKRQSVAFWCNPISGHATLYWYQQILGQGPKLLIQFQNNGVVDDSQLPKDRFSAERLKGVDSTLKIQPAKLEDSAVYLCASSLGDRFQETQYFGPGTRLLVL.

In this sample, this clone turned up a few times. The chain combines TRBV9 with TRBJ2-3; D ambiguous. Trimming removed 0 bases at V and 5 bases at J, with 7 bases between. Germline V lookup: CDR1 SGDLS, CDR2 YYNGEE. The length of the CDR3 is 13 residues. The CDR3 coding sequence is TGTGCCAGCAGCGTAGCTCGAGTAGATACGCAGTATTTT. Translated, it gives CASSVARVDTQYF.

This chain links TRBV7-2 with TRBJ1-1; D gene ambiguous. CDR1 is SGHTA, CDR2 FQGNSA, per germline. The length of the CDR3 is 14 residues. Trimming removed 5 bases at V and 5 bases at J, with 15 bases between. Here the CDR3 reads CASSLERVGTEAFF. The CDR3 bases are TGTGCCAGCAGCCTGGAGCGGGTGGGGACTGAAGCTTTCTTT.

This chain's CDR3 is CASSPPQGRQETQYF. For the CDR3, the DNA is TGTGCCAGCAGTCCACCTCAGGGGCGGCAAGAGACCCAGTACTTC. The chain carries TRBV6-6 and TRBJ2-5; maybe TRBD1 (6 bases). Trimming took 5 bases from V and 2 from J, leaving 15 bases between them. The CDR3 has 15 residues. Germline assignment: CDR1 MNHNY and CDR2 SVGAGI (reference sequence).

The chain recombines TRBV6-5 with TRBJ1-2, with D possibly being TRBD1 (6 bases). This CDR3 is 13 amino acids long. The V end was cut by 6 bases, the J end by 6 bases, with 14 bases between. Germline V gene lookup returns CDR1 MNHEY and CDR2 SVGAGI. CDR3 amino acids: CASRRGGSNGYTF. The CDR3, as DNA: TGTGCCAGCAGGCGGGGGGGCTCCAATGGCTACACCTTC.

Concerning this clone: The sample contains more than one DNA sequence encoding this CDR3. This chain uses TRBV9 with TRBJ2-7; TRBD1 matches at 7 bases. CDR3 length: 15 amino acids. V was clipped by 0 bases and J by 0 bases; unmatched bases: 3. From germline, CDR1 is SGDLS and CDR2 YYNGEE. CDR3 in DNA: TGTGCCAGCAGCGTAGGACAGGGTTACTCCTACGAGCAGTACTTC. Its translation: CASSVGQGYSYEQYF.

This chain connects TRBV6-1 to TRBJ2-7, with 12 positions matching TRBD2. There are 16 residues in the CDR3. V lost 1 base to trimming and J lost 6 bases; unmatched junction nucleotides: 7. CDR1 is MNHNS and CDR2 is SASEGT in the germline V gene. CDR3 nucleotides: TGTGCCAGCAGTGAAGTTAGGGCTAGCGGGAGGGCCGAGCAGTACTTC. This sequence encodes CASSEVRASGRAEQYF.

The chain combines TRBV7-9 with TRBJ1-1; TRBD1 agrees at 7 bases. The CDR3 has 15 amino acids. With 0 bases clipped from V and 4 bases from J, the junction kept 5 bases outside the gene matches. Looked up from germline, CDR1 is SEHNR and CDR2 is FQNEAQ (reference sequence). Here the CDR3 DNA reads TGTGCCAGCAGCTTAGCGGGCAGGGGGGCCACTGAAGCTTTCTTT. Translation: CASSLAGRGATEAFF.

The sample holds a few counts of this clone. The chain links TRBV18 to TRBJ2-2, with D possibly TRBD1 on 5 matching bases. This CDR3 comprises 16 residues. Germline CDR1 KGHSH, CDR2 LQKENI. V was clipped by 1 base and J by 1 base, with 10 bases between them. The chain's CDR3 is CASSPLATENTGELFF. The CDR3 DNA follows: TGTGCCAGCTCACCACTGGCGACAGAGAACACCGGGGAGCTGTTTTTT.

The genes are TRBV6-5 and TRBJ2-7, with 8 bases that match TRBD2. The CDR3 runs 16 residues. CDR1 and CDR2 from the germline V gene are MNHEY and SVGAGI. V trimming: 0 bases; J trimming: 0 bases; junction bases outside the gene matches: 4. Here the CDR3 DNA reads TGTGCCAGCAGTTACTCCTTGCGGGAGGTCTCCTACGAGCAGTACTTC. Amino acid sequence: CASSYSLREVSYEQYF.

As regards this clone: The identical CDR3 is also encoded by other nucleotide sequences in the sample. This chain uses TRBV2 with TRBJ1-1; D gene uncertain. V was cut by 5 bases and J by 1 base, with 8 bases left in between. CDR3 length: 13 residues. Germline loops: CDR1 SNHLY, CDR2 FYNNEI. CDR3: CASSLTPNTEAFF. The CDR3 DNA reads as TGTGCCAGCAGTCTTACTCCGAACACTGAAGCTTTCTTT. Supplemented by reference TRBV2 and TRBJ1-1, the full variable domain reads EPEVTQTPSHQVTQMGQEVILRCVPISNHLYFYWYRQILGQKVEFLVSFYNNEISEKSEIFDDQFSVERPDGSNFTLKIRSTKLEDSAMYFCASSLTPNTEAFFGQGTRLTVV.

As to this clone: One end of the junction varies from germline; a read error may be responsible. The rearrangement uses TRBV5-8 and TRBJ2-7; D possibly corresponds to TRBD2 (6 bases). The CDR3 has 12 residues. Germline-derived CDR1 and CDR2 are SGHTS and YDEGEE. In DNA form, the CDR3 reads TGTGCCAGCAGCCTGGGTGGAGGGGCCATTGGCTTC. Amino acid sequence: CASSLGGGAIGF.

This clone was observed a single time. The V and J genes are TRBV4-3 and TRBJ2-3; TRBD2 agrees at 11 bases. The CDR3 consists of 15 residues. Germline V lookup: CDR1 LGHNA, CDR2 YSLEER. V dropped 4 bases and J dropped 3; count of bases not matched to a gene: 3. In DNA form, the CDR3 reads TGCGCCAGCAGCCGCCTAGCGGGAGGAACAGATACGCAGTATTTT. As protein: CASSRLAGGTDTQYF.

The V call is TRBV5-4, the J call TRBJ2-7; weak D call: TRBD1 (5 bases). V was trimmed by 2 bases and J by 3 bases, leaving 9 bases between them. The CDR3 sequence is 13 residues long. The germline V gene has CDR1 SGHNT and CDR2 YYREEE (reference sequence). The CDR3 is CASSFLRDYEQYF. The CDR3 coding sequence is TGTGCCAGCAGCTTCCTCAGGGACTACGAGCAGTACTTC.

This clone was observed a few times. The J gene is TRBJ2-2, the V gene TRBV7-7; no firm D call. This CDR3 is built from 15 residues. Germline lookup yields CDR1 SSHAT and CDR2 FNYEAQ (reference sequence). Deletions cut 1 base from V and 6 bases from J, with 12 bases between. The CDR3 loop is CASSLDPGTAGELFF. CDR3 DNA sequence: TGTGCCAGCAGCTTAGATCCGGGTACGGCCGGGGAGCTGTTTTTT.

This clone was picked up one time. At the DNA level, this CDR3 is encoded by other sequences in the same sample as well. J is TRBJ1-1 and V is TRBV30; 12 positions agree with TRBD1. V lost 0 bases to trimming and J lost 8 bases; unmatched junction nucleotides: 1. Germline assignment: CDR1 GTSNPN and CDR2 SVGIG (reference sequence). The length of the CDR3 is 13 residues. The DNA of the CDR3 is TGTGCCTGGAGTGTCGGGACAGGGGGCGAAGCTTTCTTT. This encodes CAWSVGTGGEAFF. Based on the CDR3 plus reference TRBV30 and TRBJ1-1, the full variable domain is SQTIHQWPATLVQPVGSPLSLECTVEGTSNPNLYWYRQAAGRGLQLLFYSVGIGQISSEVPQNLSASRPQDRQFILSSKKLLLSDSGFYLCAWSVGTGGEAFFGQGTRLTVV.

This chain uses TRBV28 with TRBJ2-2, with a weak D call TRBD1 (6 bases). Germline loops: CDR1 MDHEN, CDR2 SYDVKM. V was trimmed by 6 bases and J by 3 bases, leaving 8 bases between them. This CDR3 is built from 13 residues. The CDR3 is CASSRGDTGELFF. The CDR3 coding sequence is TGTGCCAGCAGCAGGGGCGACACCGGGGAGCTGTTTTTT.

The chain recombines TRBV18 with TRBJ2-5; D not resolved. CDR1 KGHSH and CDR2 LQKENI come from the germline V gene. V was pared by 6 bases and J by 6 bases, with 14 bases between. The length of the CDR3 is 13 residues. CDR3 coding DNA: TGTGCCAGCTCCCCGGAGAGAGGAAAGACCCAGTACTTC. Protein sequence: CASSPERGKTQYF.

This clone was detected only a few times. CDR3 sequence: CASSWALSGANVLTF. As DNA, the CDR3 is TGTGCCAGCAGCTGGGCCCTCTCTGGGGCCAACGTCCTGACTTTC. The chain recombines TRBV7-2 with TRBJ2-6; D not certain. In germline, CDR1 is SGHTA, CDR2 FQGNSA. V lost 4 bases and J lost 0, with 7 bases in between. This CDR3 contains 15 residues.

The chain uses TRBV28 and TRBJ2-1; TRBD2 aligns across 12 bases. This CDR3 region has 16 residues. Germline trimming cut 5 bases from V and 8 bases from J; bases unmatched to any gene: 10. CDR1 is MDHEN and CDR2 is SYDVKM in the germline V gene. CDR3 nucleotides: TGTGCCAGCAGTCCCCCCCTAGCGGGAGGGCCTGATGAGCAGTTCTTC. Protein product: CASSPPLAGGPDEQFF.

The CDR3 is CASSLPGGYDVLTF. For the CDR3, the DNA is TGTGCCAGCAGTTTACCAGGGGGCTACGACGTCCTGACTTTC. The rearrangement uses TRBV28 and TRBJ2-6; 8 positions match TRBD1. Germline V gene data show CDR1 as MDHEN and CDR2 as SYDVKM. The length of the CDR3 is 14 residues. J was trimmed by 11 bases and V by 2 bases; bases with no gene match: 5.